One T cell receptor (beta chain) is described in this entry. This table comes from immunoSEQ multiplex PCR, and its TCRdb copy is limited to in-frame clones, with some not included. In the table there are about 80,000 clones, approximately 97% of which are singletons. The record originates from a study of technical replicates of blood from a handful of donors. The TCR sequence derives from a human donor in good health. Sequences were obtained from T cells isolated from PBMCs.

CDR3 in amino acids: CASSLAGGFNYGYTF. DNA of the CDR3: TGCGCCAGCAGCTTGGCCGGGGGGTTTAACTATGGCTACACCTTC. The J gene is TRBJ1-2, the V gene TRBV5-1; D might be TRBD1 (5 bases). This CDR3 has 15 amino acids. V lost 0 bases and J 1 base, leaving 10 bases between the germline ends. CDR1 and CDR2 (germline): SGHRS, YFSETQ.